This T cell receptor (beta chain) emerged from a study of T cell repertoires in cytomegalovirus infection. TCRdb redid the calling of the reads with MiXCR, one entry per CDR3 protein. Among about 140,000 distinct CDR3 sequences listed, 6.5% were seen once. CDR1 LNHNV and CDR2 YYDKDF come from the germline V gene (reference sequence). V was clipped by 4 bases and J by 7 bases; unmatched bases: 11. This CDR3 has 16 residues. This clonotype was counted ten times or more. V gene TRBV15 combines with J gene TRBJ1-4; the match to TRBD1 covers 8 bases. Sequencing was carried out using PBMCs. The sequence came from a human donor in good health (CMV status not recorded). Some clones in this sample may be carry-over from other donors' samples. CDR3 protein: CATSTISTGGFEKLFF. CDR3 DNA sequence: TGTGCCACCAGCACTATTTCAACAGGGGGTTTTGAAAAACTGTTTTTT.